These 15 T cell receptor beta chains originate from one sample sequenced in a study of esophageal squamous cell carcinoma under preoperative chemotherapy. Time point denoted: before preoperative PTX-NDP chemotherapy. A single record per CDR3 protein comes from TCRdb applying MiXCR to the PCR reads. The repertoire holds 15,000 to 20,000 distinct CDR3 sequences, with 40% to 50% as singletons. The sample was taken from a patient given preoperative chemotherapy. All receptors come from a human donor with esophageal squamous cell carcinoma. The donor label of this sample is uncertain.

The chain combines TRBV7-2 with TRBJ2-7, with a tentative D call TRBD2 (6 bases). The CDR3 has 16 amino acids. Germline V gene data show CDR1 as SGHTA and CDR2 as FQGNSA. Trimming removed 0 bases at V and 2 bases at J, with 14 bases between. The CDR3 reads CASSLAGGGTPYEQYF. CDR3 coding DNA: TGTGCCAGCAGCTTAGCAGGCGGAGGGACCCCCTACGAGCAGTACTTC.

The V gene is TRBV12-3 or TRBV12-4, the J gene TRBJ2-7, with D perhaps TRBD2 (6 bases). V lost 5 bases and J lost 0, with 14 bases in between. CDR3 length: 15 residues. The CDR3 nucleotides read TGTGCCAGCAGTCCCGGCGGGACTCTCTCCTACGAGCAGTACTTC. This gives the protein CASSPGGTLSYEQYF.

The chain has TRBV7-2 and TRBJ2-3; 8 bases map to TRBD2. CDR3 length equals 16 residues. The germline gives CDR1 SGHTA, CDR2 FQGNSA. Losses at the gene ends were 6 bases for V and 11 bases for J; bases not matched to a gene: 19. The CDR3 reads CASSVPRLRAGEMQYF. In DNA form, the CDR3 reads TGTGCCAGCAGTGTACCGAGGCTGCGAGCGGGAGAAATGCAGTATTTT.

CDR3 in DNA: TGTGCCAGCAGTCATACAGGCGATGACCAAAACACCCAGTACTTC. Protein sequence: CASSHTGDDQNTQYF. The chain employs TRBV7-2 and TRBJ2-4, with D tentatively TRBD1 (5 bases). This CDR3 comprises 15 residues. CDR1 and CDR2 (germline): SGHTA, FQGNSA. Trimming stripped 6 bases from V and 13 bases from J, with 25 bases between.

The chain carries TRBV15 and TRBJ2-1, with D tentatively TRBD1 (5 bases). Germline CDR1 LNHNV, CDR2 YYDKDF (reference sequence). CDR3 length: 15 amino acids. Trimming pared 6 bases from V and 13 bases from J, leaving 25 bases between. CDR3 region: CATRPGSRDVETQFF. In DNA form, the CDR3 reads TGTGCCACCAGACCAGGGTCTAGAGATGTTGAGACCCAGTTCTTC.

This chain joins TRBV7-3 and TRBJ2-2; 10 bases map to TRBD2. TRBJ2-3 matches the DNA end more closely, so the J call is doubtful. This CDR3 comprises 15 residues. Germline V gene lookup returns CDR1 SGHTA and CDR2 FQGTGA. Here the CDR3 reads CAMGLLAGNTGEQYF. The CDR3, as DNA: TGTGCCATGGGCCTACTAGCGGGAAACACAGGGGAGCAGTATTTT.

This chain joins TRBV12-3 or TRBV12-4 and TRBJ2-1; D gene unclear. The J call is doubtful: the DNA matches TRBJ2-7 better. CDR3 size: 13 residues. CDR3 nucleotide sequence: TGTGCCACCGCTTCTAGTAGTCTTTACGAGCAGTACTTC. Translating it yields CATASSSLYEQYF.

The chain has TRBV6-1 and TRBJ2-5; 10 bases line up with TRBD2. V dropped 4 bases and J dropped 1; count of bases not matched to a gene: 3. The CDR3 totals 15 residues. From germline, CDR1 is MNHNS and CDR2 SASEGT. The chain's CDR3 is CASSAVAGGQETQYF. CDR3 bases: TGTGCCAGCAGTGCCGTAGCGGGGGGCCAAGAGACCCAGTACTTC.

This sequence joins TRBV6-1 and TRBJ2-5; 7 positions agree with TRBD1. The CDR3 sequence is 16 residues long. Germline V CDR1 and CDR2: MNHNS, SASEGT. J gave up 11 bases and V 2 bases, and 17 bases lay outside the gene matches. The CDR3 sequence is CASSELPGGSPREQYF. CDR3 DNA sequence: TGTGCCAGCAGTGAATTGCCAGGGGGAAGTCCGAGAGAGCAGTACTTC.

This chain uses TRBV6-5 with TRBJ2-3; 8 nucleotides match TRBD2. The end of the DNA fits TRBJ2-1 better, so the J call may be wrong. Germline V gene data show CDR1 as MNHEY and CDR2 as SVGAGI. The CDR3 has 18 amino acids. CDR3 nucleotides: TGTGCCAGCAGTTACAAGACCACAAGCGGGAGCCGTTACAATGAGCAGTTCTTC. It is translated as CASSYKTTSGSRYNEQFF.

Only a few counts were recorded for this clonotype. V and J are TRBV12-3 or TRBV12-4 and TRBJ2-3; perhaps D is TRBD1 or TRBD2 (7 bases each). CDR3 length equals 15 residues. V shed 7 bases and J shed 2 bases, with 16 bases lying between them. CDR3 sequence (DNA): TGTGCCAGCACCCGCAGGGGGGGAATCACAGATACGCAGTATTTT. Amino acids: CASTRRGGITDTQYF.

The chain links TRBV11-3 to TRBJ2-1; unclear D gene. With the DNA end fitting TRBJ2-5 better, the J assignment may be wrong. The germline V gene has CDR1 SGHNT and CDR2 YENEEA. The CDR3 length is 12 residues. The CDR3 coding sequence is TGTGCCAGCAGCCCCCATGAAGAGACCCAGTACTTC. Encoded protein: CASSPHEETQYF.

This clonotype was observed at least ten times. V is TRBV11-1 and J is TRBJ1-4; D is unresolved. This CDR3 contains 11 residues. V shed 3 bases and J shed 8 bases, with 4 bases lying between them. Germline V CDR1 and CDR2: SGHAT, FQDESV (reference sequence). The CDR3 DNA reads as TGTGCCAGCAGCTTCGGGGAAAAACTGTTTTTT. Protein product: CASSFGEKLFF.

This rearrangement joins TRBV19 to TRBJ1-4; 9 bases line up with TRBD1. The germline V gene has CDR1 LNHDA and CDR2 SQIVND (reference sequence). The CDR3 has 15 amino acids. J lost 3 bases, V lost 6 bases, and 5 bases had no gene match. The CDR3 protein is CASRGQGGSNEKLFF. The DNA for the CDR3 is TGTGCCAGTAGGGGACAGGGAGGATCTAATGAAAAACTGTTTTTT.

Concerning this clonotype: The conserved phenylalanine or tryptophan normally closing the CDR3 is absent here, so this likely arose from a read error. The chain joins TRBV6-5 to TRBJ2-5, with a tentative D call TRBD2 (6 bases). This CDR3 spans 17 amino acids. CDR1 is MNHEY and CDR2 is SVGAGI in the germline V gene. CDR3 nucleotide sequence: TGTTGCGGCAGGTCCCCGAGCGGCGGGGCGGGGCAAGAGTCCCAGTACTCG. This encodes CCGRSPSGGAGQESQYS.